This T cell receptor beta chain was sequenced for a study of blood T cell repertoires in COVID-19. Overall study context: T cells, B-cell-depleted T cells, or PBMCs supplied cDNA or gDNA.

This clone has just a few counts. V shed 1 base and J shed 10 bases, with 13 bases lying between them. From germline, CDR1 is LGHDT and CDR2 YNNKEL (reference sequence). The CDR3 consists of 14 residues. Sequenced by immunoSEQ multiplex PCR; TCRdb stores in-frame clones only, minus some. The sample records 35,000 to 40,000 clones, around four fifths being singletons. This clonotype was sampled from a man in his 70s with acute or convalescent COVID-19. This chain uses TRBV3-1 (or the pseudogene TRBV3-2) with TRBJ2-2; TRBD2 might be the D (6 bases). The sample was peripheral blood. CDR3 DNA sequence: TGTGCCAGCAGCCAAGGGAGGGAGCGAGAGGAGCTGTTTTTT. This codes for CASSQGREREELFF.